The clone carrying this T cell receptor (beta chain) has more than one count but fewer than ten. Its antigen is undetermined. The sample belongs to a study of CD8+ T cells in alopecia areata. Study-wide results and caveats: In scalp and blood, many expanded lesional clones persisted during tofacitinib.

Treatment described: oral pan-JAK inhibitor, 5-10 mg twice daily. Following RNA extraction, reverse transcription yielded cDNA that acted as the sequencing template. The protocol was immunoSEQ multiplex PCR, while the TCRdb copy is restricted to in-frame clones and leaves out a portion. The table lists 150,000 to 200,000 clones, 60% of them singletons. Germline V gives CDR1 MNHEY, CDR2 SMNVEV (reference sequence). Trimming cost V 2 bases and J 4 bases; bases outside gene matches: 12. CDR3 length: 20 amino acids. The TCR comes from a human donor with alopecia areata. This rearrangement joins TRBV27 to TRBJ2-1; 15 bases match TRBD2. Here the sequenced sample was CD4+ T cells sorted from blood, taken at week 24, from a patient treated with tofacitinib. The CDR3 reads CASSLRRRTSGGAGYNEQFF. The CDR3 DNA reads TGTGCCAGCAGTTTACGGCGTAGGACTAGCGGGGGGGCAGGGTACAATGAGCAGTTCTTC.